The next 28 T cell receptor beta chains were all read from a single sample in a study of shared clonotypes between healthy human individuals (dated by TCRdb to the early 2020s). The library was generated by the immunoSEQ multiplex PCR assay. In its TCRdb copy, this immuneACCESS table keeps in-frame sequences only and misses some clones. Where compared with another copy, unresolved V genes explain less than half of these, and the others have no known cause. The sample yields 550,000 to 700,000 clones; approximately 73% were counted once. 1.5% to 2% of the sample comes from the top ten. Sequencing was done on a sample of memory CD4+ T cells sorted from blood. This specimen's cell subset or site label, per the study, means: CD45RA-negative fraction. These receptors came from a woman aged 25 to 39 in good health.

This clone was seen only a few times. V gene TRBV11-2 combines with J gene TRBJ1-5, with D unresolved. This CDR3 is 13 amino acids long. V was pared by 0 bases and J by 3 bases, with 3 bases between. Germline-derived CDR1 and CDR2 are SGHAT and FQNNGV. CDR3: CASSLDFNQPQHF. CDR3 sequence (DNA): TGTGCCAGCAGCTTAGATTTCAATCAGCCCCAGCATTTT.

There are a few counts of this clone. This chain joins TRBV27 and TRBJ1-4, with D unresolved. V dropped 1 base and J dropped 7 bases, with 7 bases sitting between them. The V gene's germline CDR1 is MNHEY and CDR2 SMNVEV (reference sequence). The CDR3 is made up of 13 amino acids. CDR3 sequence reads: CASSLWAGEKLFF. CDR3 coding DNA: TGTGCCAGCAGTTTATGGGCGGGTGAAAAACTGTTTTTT. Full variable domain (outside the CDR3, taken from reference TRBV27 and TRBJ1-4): EAQVTQNPRYLITVTGKKLTVTCSQNMNHEYMSWYRQDPGLGLRQIYYSMNVEVTDKGDVPEGYKVSRKEKRNFPLILESPSPNQTSLYFCASSLWAGEKLFFGSGTQLSVL.

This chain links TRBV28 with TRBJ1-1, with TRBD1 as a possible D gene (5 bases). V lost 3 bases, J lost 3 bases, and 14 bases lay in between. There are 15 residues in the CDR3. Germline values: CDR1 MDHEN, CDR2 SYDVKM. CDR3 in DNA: TGTGCCAGCAGTTTCGGTGGGGCGCAGGACACTGAAGCTTTCTTT. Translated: CASSFGGAQDTEAFF.

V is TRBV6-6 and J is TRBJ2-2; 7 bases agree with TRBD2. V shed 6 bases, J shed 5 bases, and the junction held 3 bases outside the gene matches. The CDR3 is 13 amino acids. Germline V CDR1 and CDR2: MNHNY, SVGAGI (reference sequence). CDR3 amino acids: CASSGGITGELFF. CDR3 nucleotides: TGTGCCAGCAGCGGGGGGATTACCGGGGAGCTGTTTTTT.

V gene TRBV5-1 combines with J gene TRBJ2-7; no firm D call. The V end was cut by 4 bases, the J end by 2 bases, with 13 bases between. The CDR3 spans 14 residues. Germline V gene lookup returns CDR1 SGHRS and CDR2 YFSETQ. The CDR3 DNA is TGCGCCAGCAGCCTGACCGGAGATACCTACGAGCAGTACTTC. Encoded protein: CASSLTGDTYEQYF.

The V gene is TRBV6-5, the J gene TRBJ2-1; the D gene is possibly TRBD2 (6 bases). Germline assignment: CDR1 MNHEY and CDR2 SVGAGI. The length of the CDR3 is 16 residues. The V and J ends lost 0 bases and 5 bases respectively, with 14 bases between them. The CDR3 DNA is TGTGCCAGCAGTTACTCTAGTGGCGGGGAAAACAATGAGCAGTTCTTC. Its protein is CASSYSSGGENNEQFF.

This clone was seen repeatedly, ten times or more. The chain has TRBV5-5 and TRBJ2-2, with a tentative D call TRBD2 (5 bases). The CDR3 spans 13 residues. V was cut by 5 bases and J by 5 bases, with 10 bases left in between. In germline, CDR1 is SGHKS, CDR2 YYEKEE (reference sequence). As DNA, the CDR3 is TGTGCCAGCAGGTCCAGAGGGACCGGGGAGCTGTTTTTT. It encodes CASRSRGTGELFF.

CDR3 bases: TGCGCCAGCAGCTTGGCCCGTAGCGGGATTGGCACCGGGGAGCTGTTTTTT. It translates to CASSLARSGIGTGELFF. The J gene is TRBJ2-2, the V gene TRBV5-1; 8 nucleotides agree with TRBD2. The CDR3 has 17 amino acids. The trim removed 0 bases at V and 4 bases at J, leaving 8 bases unmatched. The germline CDR1 and CDR2 sequences are SGHRS and YFSETQ.

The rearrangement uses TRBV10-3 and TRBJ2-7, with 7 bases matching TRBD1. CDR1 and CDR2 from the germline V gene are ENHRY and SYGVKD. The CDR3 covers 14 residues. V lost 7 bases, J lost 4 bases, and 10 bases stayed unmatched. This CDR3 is CAIKGQTDSYEQYF. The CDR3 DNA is TGTGCCATCAAGGGACAGACGGATTCGTACGAGCAGTACTTC.

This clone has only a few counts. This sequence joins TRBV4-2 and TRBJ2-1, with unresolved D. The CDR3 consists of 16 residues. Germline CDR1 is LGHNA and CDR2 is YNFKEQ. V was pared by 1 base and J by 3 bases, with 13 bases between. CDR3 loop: CASSQVRTTDYNEQFF. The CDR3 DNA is TGTGCCAGCAGCCAAGTTAGGACGACGGACTACAATGAGCAGTTCTTC.

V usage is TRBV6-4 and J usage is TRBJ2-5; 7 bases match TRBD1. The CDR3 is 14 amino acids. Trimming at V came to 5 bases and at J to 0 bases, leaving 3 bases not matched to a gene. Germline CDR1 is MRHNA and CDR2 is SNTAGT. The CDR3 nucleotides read TGTGCCAGCAGTAACGGACAGGACCAAGAGACCCAGTACTTC. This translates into CASSNGQDQETQYF.

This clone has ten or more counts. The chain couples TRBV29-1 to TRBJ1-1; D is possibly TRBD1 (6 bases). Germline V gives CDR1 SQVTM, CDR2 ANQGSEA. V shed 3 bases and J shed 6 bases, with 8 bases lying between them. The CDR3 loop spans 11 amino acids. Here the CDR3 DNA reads TGCAGCGTTGACTCAGGGGCTGAAGCTTTCTTT. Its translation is CSVDSGAEAFF.

DNA for the CDR3: TGTGCCAGCAGCCTCCTTAGCGGAGCTAACACCGGGGAGCTGTTTTTT. This codes for CASSLLSGANTGELFF. The chain has TRBV7-2 and TRBJ2-2, with D maybe TRBD2 (6 bases). Per the germline V gene, CDR1 is SGHTA and CDR2 is FQGNSA. With 5 bases removed from V and 2 bases from J, the gap between germline ends came to 15 bases. This CDR3 comprises 16 residues.

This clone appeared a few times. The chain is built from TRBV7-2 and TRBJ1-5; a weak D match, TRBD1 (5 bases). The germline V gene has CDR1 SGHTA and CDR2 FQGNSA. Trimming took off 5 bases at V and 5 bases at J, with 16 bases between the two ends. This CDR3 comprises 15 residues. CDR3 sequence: CASSPTSSGHQPQHF. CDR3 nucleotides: TGTGCCAGCAGCCCAACCTCATCGGGGCATCAGCCCCAGCATTTT.

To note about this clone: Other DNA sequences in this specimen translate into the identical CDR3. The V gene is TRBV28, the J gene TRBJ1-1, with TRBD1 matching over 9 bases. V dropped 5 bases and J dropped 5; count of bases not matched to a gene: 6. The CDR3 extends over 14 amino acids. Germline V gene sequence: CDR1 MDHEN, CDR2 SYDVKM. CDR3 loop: CASSPGQGTTEAFF. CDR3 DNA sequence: TGTGCCAGCAGTCCGGGACAGGGAACGACTGAAGCTTTCTTT. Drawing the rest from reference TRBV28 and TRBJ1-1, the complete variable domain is DVKVTQSSRYLVKRTGEKVFLECVQDMDHENMFWYRQDPGLGLRLIYFSYDVKMKEKGDIPEGYSVSREKKERFSLILESASTNQTSMYLCASSPGQGTTEAFFGQGTRLTVV.

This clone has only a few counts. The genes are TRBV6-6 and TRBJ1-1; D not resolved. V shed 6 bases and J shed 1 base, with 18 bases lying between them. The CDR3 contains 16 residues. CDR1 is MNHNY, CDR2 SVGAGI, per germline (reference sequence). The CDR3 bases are TGTGCCAGCAGATATAAACCGGGATGGGGGAACACTGAAGCTTTCTTT. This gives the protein CASRYKPGWGNTEAFF.

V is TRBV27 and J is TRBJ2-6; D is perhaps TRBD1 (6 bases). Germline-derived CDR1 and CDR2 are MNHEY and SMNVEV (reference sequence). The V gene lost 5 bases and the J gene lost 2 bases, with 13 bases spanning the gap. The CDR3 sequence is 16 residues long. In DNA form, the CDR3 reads TGTGCCAGCAGTCCCGCTCCAGGGGCTGGGGCCAACGTCCTGACTTTC. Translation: CASSPAPGAGANVLTF. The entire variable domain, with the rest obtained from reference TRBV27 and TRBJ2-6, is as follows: EAQVTQNPRYLITVTGKKLTVTCSQNMNHEYMSWYRQDPGLGLRQIYYSMNVEVTDKGDVPEGYKVSRKEKRNFPLILESPSPNQTSLYFCASSPAPGAGANVLTFGAGSRLTVL.

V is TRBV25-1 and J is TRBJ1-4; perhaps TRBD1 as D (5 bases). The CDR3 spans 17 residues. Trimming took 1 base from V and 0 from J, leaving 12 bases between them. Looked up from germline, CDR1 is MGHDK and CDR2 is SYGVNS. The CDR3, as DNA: TGTGCCAGCAGTGAATCAAACGACAGTCCAACTAATGAAAAACTGTTTTTT. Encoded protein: CASSESNDSPTNEKLFF.

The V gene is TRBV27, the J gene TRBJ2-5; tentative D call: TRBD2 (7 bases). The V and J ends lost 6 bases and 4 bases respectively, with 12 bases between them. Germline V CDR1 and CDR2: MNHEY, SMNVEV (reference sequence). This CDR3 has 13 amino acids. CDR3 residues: CASRRGGTETQYF. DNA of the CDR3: TGTGCCAGCAGGAGGGGGGGAACAGAGACCCAGTACTTC.

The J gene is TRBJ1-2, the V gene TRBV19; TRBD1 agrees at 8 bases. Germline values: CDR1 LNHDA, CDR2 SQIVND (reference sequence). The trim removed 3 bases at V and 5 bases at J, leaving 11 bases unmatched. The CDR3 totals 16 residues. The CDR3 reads CASSIGWDRRLYGYTF. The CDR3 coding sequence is TGTGCCAGTAGTATTGGGTGGGACAGGAGGCTTTATGGCTACACCTTC.

This CDR3 reads CASSDSQYEKLFF. DNA for the CDR3: TGTGCCAGCAGTGACTCCCAGTATGAAAAACTGTTTTTT. This chain links TRBV6-4 with TRBJ1-4; D is unresolved. The germline V gene encodes CDR1 MRHNA and CDR2 SNTAGT. V was shortened by 0 bases and J by 6 bases, with 5 bases between the two germline ends. CDR3 length: 13 residues.

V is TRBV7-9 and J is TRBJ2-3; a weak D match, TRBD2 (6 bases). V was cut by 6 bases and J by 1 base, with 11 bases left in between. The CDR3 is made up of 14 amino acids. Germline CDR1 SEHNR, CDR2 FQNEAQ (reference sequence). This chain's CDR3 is CASSLLAGTDTQYF. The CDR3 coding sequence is TGTGCCAGCAGTCTACTAGCTGGCACAGATACGCAGTATTTT.

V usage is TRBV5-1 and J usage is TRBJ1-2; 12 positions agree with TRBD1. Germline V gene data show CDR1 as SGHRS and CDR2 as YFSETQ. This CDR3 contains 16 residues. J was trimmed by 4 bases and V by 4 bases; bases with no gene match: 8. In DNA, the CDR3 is TGCGCCAGCAGCCTATCAGGGACAGGGGGCGTCTATGGCTACACCTTC. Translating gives CASSLSGTGGVYGYTF. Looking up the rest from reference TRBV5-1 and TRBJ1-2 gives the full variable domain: KAGVTQTPRYLIKTRGQQVTLSCSPISGHRSVSWYQQTPGQGLQFLFEYFSETQRNKGNFPGRFSGRQFSNSRSEMNVSTLELGDSALYLCASSLSGTGGVYGYTFGSGTRLTVV.

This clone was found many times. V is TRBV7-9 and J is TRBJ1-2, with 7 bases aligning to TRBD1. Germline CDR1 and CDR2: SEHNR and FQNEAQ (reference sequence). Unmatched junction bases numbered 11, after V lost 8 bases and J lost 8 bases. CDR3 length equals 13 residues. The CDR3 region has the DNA TGTGCCAGCGTATCGTCAGACAGGGACGGCTACACCTTC. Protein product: CASVSSDRDGYTF.

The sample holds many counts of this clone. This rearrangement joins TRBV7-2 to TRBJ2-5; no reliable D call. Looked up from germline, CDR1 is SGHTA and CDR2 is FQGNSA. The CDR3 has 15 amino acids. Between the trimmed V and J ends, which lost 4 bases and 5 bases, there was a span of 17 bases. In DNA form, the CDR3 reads TGTGCCAGCAGCTCGAACGCTCTAGTGGGTGAGACCCAGTACTTC. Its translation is CASSSNALVGETQYF.

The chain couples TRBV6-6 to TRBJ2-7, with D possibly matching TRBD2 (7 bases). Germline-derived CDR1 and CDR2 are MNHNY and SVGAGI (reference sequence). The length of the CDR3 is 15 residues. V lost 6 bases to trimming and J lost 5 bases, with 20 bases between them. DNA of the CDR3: TGTGCCAGCAGGGATCCTCGGGGAGGGGGAGACGAGCAGTACTTC. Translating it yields CASRDPRGGGDEQYF.

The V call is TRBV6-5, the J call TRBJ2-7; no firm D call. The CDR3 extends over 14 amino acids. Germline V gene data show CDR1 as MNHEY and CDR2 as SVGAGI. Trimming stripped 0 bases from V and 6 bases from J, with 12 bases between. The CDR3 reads CASSYSGLGSEQYF. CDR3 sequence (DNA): TGTGCCAGCAGTTACTCAGGGTTGGGCTCCGAGCAGTACTTC.

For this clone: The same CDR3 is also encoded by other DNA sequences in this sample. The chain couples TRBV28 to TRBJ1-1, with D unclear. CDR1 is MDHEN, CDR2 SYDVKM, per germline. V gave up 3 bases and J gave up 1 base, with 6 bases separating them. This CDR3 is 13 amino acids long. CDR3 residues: CASSFRRNTEAFF. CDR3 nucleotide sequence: TGTGCCAGCAGTTTTCGGAGGAACACTGAAGCTTTCTTT. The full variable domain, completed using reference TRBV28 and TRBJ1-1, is DVKVTQSSRYLVKRTGEKVFLECVQDMDHENMFWYRQDPGLGLRLIYFSYDVKMKEKGDIPEGYSVSREKKERFSLILESASTNQTSMYLCASSFRRNTEAFFGQGTRLTVV.